A single sample gave rise to the 16 T cell receptor beta chains below, sequenced in a study of OX40 agonist ivuxolimab in advanced cancers. Sequenced by immunoSEQ multiplex PCR; TCRdb stores in-frame clones only, minus some. The sample shows approximately 72,000 clones, 70% to 90% of them seen only once. The sample here was CD4+ or CD8+ T cells sorted from blood, taken in a trial of the OX40 agonist ivuxolimab. All receptors derive from an adult with an advanced solid tumor such as melanoma, head and neck, liver or kidney cancer.

The count of this clone is one. The CDR3 nucleotides are TGTGCCAGCAGACCACCGCTGTCCTACGAGCAGTACTTC. Residues: CASRPPLSYEQYF. This chain uses TRBV11-1 with TRBJ2-7, with D unresolved. Germline V gene sequence: CDR1 SGHAT, CDR2 FQDESV (reference sequence). Trimming shortened V by 6 bases and J by 1 base, and 10 bases separated the two germline ends. The CDR3 extends over 13 amino acids. Full variable domain (rest looked up from reference TRBV11-1 and TRBJ2-7): EAEVAQSPRYKITEKSQAVAFWCDPISGHATLYWYRQILGQGPELLVQFQDESVVDDSQLPKDRFSAERLKGVDSTLKIQPAELGDSAMYLCASRPPLSYEQYFGPGTRLTVT.

The chain links TRBV29-1 to TRBJ2-3, with D perhaps TRBD1 (5 bases). CDR1 is SQVTM and CDR2 is ANQGSEA in the germline V gene. This CDR3 region has 13 residues. V lost 4 bases and J 4 bases, leaving 12 bases between the germline ends. This CDR3 is CSVGLRASDTQYF. Written as DNA, the CDR3 is TGCAGCGTTGGTCTCAGGGCATCAGATACGCAGTATTTT.

The chain employs TRBV6-1 and TRBJ2-5, with 12 positions matching TRBD2. V gave up 3 bases and J gave up 4 bases; unmatched junction bases: 18. The germline V gene encodes CDR1 MNHNS and CDR2 SASEGT. This CDR3 has 20 amino acids. CDR3 sequence (DNA): TGTGCCAGCAGTGATGCGTCTCTAGCGGGAGGGCCAAGGAGTCGAGAGACCCAGTACTTC. The encoded protein is CASSDASLAGGPRSRETQYF.

The genes are TRBV18 and TRBJ1-1, with 11 bases lining up with TRBD1. V lost 3 bases, J lost 0 bases, and 15 bases stayed unmatched. The length of the CDR3 is 20 residues. The V gene's germline CDR1 is KGHSH and CDR2 LQKENI. The CDR3 sequence: CASSPRDRGSSLNLNTEAFF. The CDR3 nucleotides are TGTGCCAGCTCACCCCGGGACAGGGGGTCCTCTCTGAACCTGAACACTGAAGCTTTCTTT.

This chain joins TRBV9 and TRBJ2-7, with a possible D match to TRBD2 (6 bases). V lost 3 bases to trimming and J lost 3 bases, with 10 bases between them. The germline gives CDR1 SGDLS, CDR2 YYNGEE. The CDR3 is 13 residues long. CDR3 nucleotide sequence: TGTGCCAGCAGCGGCGGGGTAAACTACGAGCAGTACTTC. Translated, it gives CASSGGVNYEQYF.

V gene TRBV6-5 combines with J gene TRBJ1-5; TRBD1 is a possible D gene (5 bases). V was pared by 6 bases and J by 7 bases, with 16 bases between. The CDR3 has 14 residues. Germline V gives CDR1 MNHEY, CDR2 SVGAGI. The CDR3 sequence is CASSPGTGGQPQHF. The CDR3 coding sequence is TGTGCCAGCAGCCCTGGGACCGGAGGGCAGCCCCAGCATTTT.

The chain is built from TRBV20-1 and TRBJ1-2, with D unclear. The CDR3 is made up of 11 amino acids. The germline V gene has CDR1 DFQATT and CDR2 SNEGSKA (reference sequence). CDR3 DNA sequence: TGCATTCGACTGGGTCTCGATGGCTACACCTTC. Amino acid sequence: CIRLGLDGYTF.

The chain links TRBV28 to TRBJ2-3; 9 bases line up with TRBD1. CDR3 length: 13 residues. The V segment lost 11 bases and the J segment 2 bases; nucleotides outside the gene matches: 5. Germline V gives CDR1 MDHEN, CDR2 SYDVKM. CDR3 amino acids: CASRDRATDTQYF. CDR3 bases: TGTGCCTCCCGGGACAGGGCCACAGATACGCAGTATTTT.

The V call is TRBV19, the J call TRBJ2-7, with D possibly matching TRBD1 (5 bases). The length of the CDR3 is 14 residues. The V end lost 7 bases, the J end lost 0 bases, and 13 bases lay between the germline ends. Germline CDR1 and CDR2: LNHDA and SQIVND (reference sequence). The CDR3 region has the DNA TGTGCCAGTAAGGGGTCGCAGAACTCCTACGAGCAGTACTTC. This translates into CASKGSQNSYEQYF. The variable domain in full, completed from reference TRBV19 and TRBJ2-7, reads DGGITQSPKYLFRKEGQNVTLSCEQNLNHDAMYWYRQDPGQGLRLIYYSQIVNDFQKGDIAEGYSVSREKKESFPLTVTSAQKNPTAFYLCASKGSQNSYEQYFGPGTRLTVT.

This chain uses TRBV9 with TRBJ1-6; D is ambiguous. Trimming took 5 bases from V and 0 from J, leaving 12 bases between them. The germline V gene encodes CDR1 SGDLS and CDR2 YYNGEE. The CDR3 sequence is 16 residues long. CDR3 loop: CASSANHSSYNSPLHF. The CDR3 DNA follows: TGTGCCAGCAGTGCTAACCACTCCTCCTATAATTCACCCCTCCACTTT. The full variable domain, with the rest looked up from reference TRBV9 and TRBJ1-6, is DSGVTQTPKHLITATGQRVTLRCSPRSGDLSVYWYQQSLDQGLQFLIQYYNGEERAKGNILERFSAQQFPDLHSELNLSSLELGDSALYFCASSANHSSYNSPLHFGNGTRLTVT.

The chain couples TRBV5-4 to TRBJ1-2; unclear D gene. CDR1 is SGHNT, CDR2 YYREEE, per germline (reference sequence). The CDR3 spans 13 residues. With 4 bases removed from V and 4 bases from J, the gap between germline ends came to 11 bases. Written as DNA, the CDR3 is TGTGCCAGCAGCGTCGACTATCTCTATGGCTACACCTTC. Protein sequence: CASSVDYLYGYTF.

V usage is TRBV11-2 and J usage is TRBJ2-1; tentative D call: TRBD2 (5 bases). The V end was cut by 6 bases, the J end by 8 bases, with 11 bases between. Germline lookup yields CDR1 SGHAT and CDR2 FQNNGV. CDR3 size: 12 residues. CDR3 nucleotides: TGTGCCAGCAGTGGCCCAGCGGATGAGCAGTTCTTC. Encoded protein: CASSGPADEQFF.

This chain uses TRBV5-5 with TRBJ2-7; maybe TRBD2 (6 bases). The V gene lost 4 bases and the J gene lost 2 bases, with 16 bases spanning the gap. Germline V gene sequence: CDR1 SGHKS, CDR2 YYEKEE (reference sequence). CDR3 size: 15 residues. The chain's CDR3 is CASSRTGVFAYEQYF. In nucleotides, the CDR3 is TGTGCCAGCAGCCGAACGGGGGTCTTTGCCTACGAGCAGTACTTC.

This clone was recorded only once. This chain uses TRBV9 with TRBJ2-5; the match to TRBD2 covers 9 bases. This CDR3 contains 15 residues. J lost 5 bases, V lost 5 bases, and 10 bases had no gene match. Germline V CDR1 and CDR2: SGDLS, YYNGEE. CDR3 sequence: CASSWSGGTRETQYF. In nucleotides, the CDR3 is TGTGCCAGCAGTTGGAGCGGGGGGACGAGGGAGACCCAGTACTTC.

The chain has TRBV11-2 and TRBJ1-6; 8 nucleotides agree with TRBD1. CDR1 SGHAT and CDR2 FQNNGV come from the germline V gene. The CDR3 has 17 amino acids. J lost 5 bases, V lost 5 bases, and 11 bases had no gene match. CDR3 DNA sequence: TGTGCCAGCAGCCCGCGCACGCGGACAGGGAATAATTCACCCCTCCACTTT. Encoded protein: CASSPRTRTGNNSPLHF.

CDR3 residues: CASSTTREYNEQFF. In DNA, the CDR3 is TGTGCCAGTAGTACAACTAGGGAGTACAATGAGCAGTTCTTC. This sequence joins TRBV19 and TRBJ2-1, with a tentative D call TRBD2 (5 bases). This CDR3 is 14 amino acids long. Germline V gene lookup returns CDR1 LNHDA and CDR2 SQIVND (reference sequence). Deletions cut 4 bases from V and 4 bases from J, with 11 bases between.